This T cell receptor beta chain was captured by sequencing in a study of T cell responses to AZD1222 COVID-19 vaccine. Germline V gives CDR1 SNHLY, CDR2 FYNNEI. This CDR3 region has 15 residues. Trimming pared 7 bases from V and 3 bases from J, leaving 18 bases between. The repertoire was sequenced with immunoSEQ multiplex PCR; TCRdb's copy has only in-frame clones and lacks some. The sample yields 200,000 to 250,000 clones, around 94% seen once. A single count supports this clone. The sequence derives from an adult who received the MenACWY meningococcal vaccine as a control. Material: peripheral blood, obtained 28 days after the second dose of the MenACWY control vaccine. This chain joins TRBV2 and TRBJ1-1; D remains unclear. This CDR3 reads CASNADPPGDTEAFF. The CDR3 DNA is TGTGCCAGCAACGCGGACCCTCCTGGGGACACTGAAGCTTTCTTT.